This entry concerns a single T cell receptor beta chain. The antigen remains unidentified. Sequenced by immunoSEQ multiplex PCR; TCRdb stores in-frame clones only, minus some. The table records roughly 90,000 clones, just over 85% of them present only once. The source of the sample is a study of glioma-infiltrating T cells after dendritic cell vaccination. Background on the study: At biweekly intervals, patients got three intradermal dendritic cell vaccine injections.

Whole-study results and caveats: Complete blood and tumor specimen sets were limited to few patients.

Isocitrate dehydrogenase mutation was absent in all glioblastoma patients. Trimming removed 2 bases at V and 2 bases at J, with 12 bases between. CDR1 and CDR2 (germline): SGHRS, YFSETQ. CDR3 length equals 15 residues. The receptor comes from a human donor with glioblastoma. Sequencing used blood, obtained before dendritic cell vaccination. The chain has TRBV5-1 and TRBJ2-3; D possibly corresponds to TRBD2 (6 bases). CDR3 nucleotides: TGCGCCAGCAGCTTACCAGGACTAAACACAGATACGCAGTATTTT. As protein: CASSLPGLNTDTQYF.